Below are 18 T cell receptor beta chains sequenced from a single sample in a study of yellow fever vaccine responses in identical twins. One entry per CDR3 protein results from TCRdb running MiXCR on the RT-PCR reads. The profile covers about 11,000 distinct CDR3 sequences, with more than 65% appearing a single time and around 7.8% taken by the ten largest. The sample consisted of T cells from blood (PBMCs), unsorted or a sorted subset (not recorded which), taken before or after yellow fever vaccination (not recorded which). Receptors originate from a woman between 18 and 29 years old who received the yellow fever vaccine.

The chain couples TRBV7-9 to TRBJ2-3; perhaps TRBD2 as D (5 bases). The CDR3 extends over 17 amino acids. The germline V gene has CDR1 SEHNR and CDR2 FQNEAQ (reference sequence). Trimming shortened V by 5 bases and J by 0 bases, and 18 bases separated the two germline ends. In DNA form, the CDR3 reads TGTGCCAGCAGCCCCCGGGCGGAGGAAACTAGCACAGATACGCAGTATTTT. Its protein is CASSPRAEETSTDTQYF.

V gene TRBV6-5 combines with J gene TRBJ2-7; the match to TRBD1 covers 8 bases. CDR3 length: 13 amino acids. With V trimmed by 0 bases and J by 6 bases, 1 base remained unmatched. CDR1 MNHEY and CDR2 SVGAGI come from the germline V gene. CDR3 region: CASSYSTGAEQYF. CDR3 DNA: TGTGCCAGCAGTTACTCGACAGGGGCCGAGCAGTACTTC.

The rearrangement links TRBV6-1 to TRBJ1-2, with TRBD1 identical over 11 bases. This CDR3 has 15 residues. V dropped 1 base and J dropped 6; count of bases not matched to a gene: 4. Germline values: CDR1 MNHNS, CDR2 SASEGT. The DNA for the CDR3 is TGTGCCAGCAGTGAAGGGGGACAGGGGGTGGATGGCTACACCTTC. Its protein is CASSEGGQGVDGYTF.

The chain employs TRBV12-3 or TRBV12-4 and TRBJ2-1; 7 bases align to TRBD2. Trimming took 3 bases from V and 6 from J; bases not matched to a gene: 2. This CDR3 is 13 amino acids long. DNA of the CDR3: TGTGCCAGCAGTTTGGGACTATCCAATGAGCAGTTCTTC. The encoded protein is CASSLGLSNEQFF.

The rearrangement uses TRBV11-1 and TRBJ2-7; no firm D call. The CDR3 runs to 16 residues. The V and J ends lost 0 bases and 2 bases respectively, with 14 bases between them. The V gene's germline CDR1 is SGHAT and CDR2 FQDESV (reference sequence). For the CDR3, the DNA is TGTGCCAGCAGCTTAGCGGGGTGGGCAGACACCTACGAGCAGTACTTC. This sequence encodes CASSLAGWADTYEQYF.

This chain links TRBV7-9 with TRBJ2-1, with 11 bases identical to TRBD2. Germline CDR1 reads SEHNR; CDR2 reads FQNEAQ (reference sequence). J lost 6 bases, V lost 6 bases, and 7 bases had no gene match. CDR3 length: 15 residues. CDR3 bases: TGTGCCAGCAGTCGAACTAGCGGGAGAACCAATGAGCAGTTCTTC. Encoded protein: CASSRTSGRTNEQFF.

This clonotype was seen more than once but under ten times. The CDR3 sequence is CASSPRGGETQYF. The CDR3 nucleotides are TGTGCCAGCAGCCCCCGGGGGGGAGAGACCCAGTACTTC. This chain joins TRBV25-1 and TRBJ2-5; 8 positions agree with TRBD2. CDR3 length: 13 residues. The junction had 4 bases not matched to a gene; V was cut back by 6 bases and J by 4 bases. Germline CDR1 and CDR2: MGHDK and SYGVNS.

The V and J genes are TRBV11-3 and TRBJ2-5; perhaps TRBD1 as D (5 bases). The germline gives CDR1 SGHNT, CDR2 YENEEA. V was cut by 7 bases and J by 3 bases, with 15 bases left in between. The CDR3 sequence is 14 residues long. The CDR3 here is CASTKARTKETQYF. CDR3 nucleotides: TGTGCCAGCACCAAGGCTCGGACAAAAGAGACCCAGTACTTC.

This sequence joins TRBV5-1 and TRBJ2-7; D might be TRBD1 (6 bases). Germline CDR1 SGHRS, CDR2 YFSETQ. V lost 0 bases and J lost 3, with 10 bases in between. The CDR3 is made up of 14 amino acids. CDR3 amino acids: CASSLEGQGYEQYF. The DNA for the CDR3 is TGCGCCAGCAGCTTGGAGGGACAAGGCTACGAGCAGTACTTC.

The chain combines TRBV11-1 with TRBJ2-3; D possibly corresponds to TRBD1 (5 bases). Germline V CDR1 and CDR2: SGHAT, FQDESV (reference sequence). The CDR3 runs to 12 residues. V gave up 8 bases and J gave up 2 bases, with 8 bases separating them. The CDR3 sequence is CASQGYTDTQYF. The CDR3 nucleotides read TGTGCCAGCCAGGGCTACACAGATACGCAGTATTTT.

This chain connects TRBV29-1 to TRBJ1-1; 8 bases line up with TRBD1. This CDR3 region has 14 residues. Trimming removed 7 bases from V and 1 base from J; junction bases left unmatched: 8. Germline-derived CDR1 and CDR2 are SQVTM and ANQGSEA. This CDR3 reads CSGLQGAGNTEAFF. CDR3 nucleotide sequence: TGCAGCGGTCTCCAGGGGGCGGGGAACACTGAAGCTTTCTTT.

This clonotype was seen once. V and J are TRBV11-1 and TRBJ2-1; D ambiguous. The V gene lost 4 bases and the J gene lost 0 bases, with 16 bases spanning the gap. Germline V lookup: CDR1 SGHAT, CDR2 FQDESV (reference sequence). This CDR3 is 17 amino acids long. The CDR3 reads CASSSGRTESSYNEQFF. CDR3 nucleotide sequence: TGTGCCAGCAGCTCCGGCCGGACCGAGAGCTCCTACAATGAGCAGTTCTTC.

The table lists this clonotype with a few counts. The CDR3 is CATSSQVSGGALFSYNEQFF. The CDR3 DNA sequence: TGTGCCACCAGCAGTCAAGTTAGCGGGGGGGCCCTTTTCTCCTACAATGAGCAGTTCTTC. The V and J genes are TRBV15 and TRBJ2-1; 11 nucleotides agree with TRBD2. V was pared by 3 bases and J by 0 bases, with 13 bases of the junction left unmatched. CDR3 length equals 20 residues. In germline, CDR1 is LNHNV, CDR2 YYDKDF (reference sequence).

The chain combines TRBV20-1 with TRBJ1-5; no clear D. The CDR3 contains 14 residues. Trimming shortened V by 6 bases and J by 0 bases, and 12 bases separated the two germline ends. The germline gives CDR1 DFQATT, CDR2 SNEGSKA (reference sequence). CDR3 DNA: TGCAGTGCCAAACAGCCGGATAGCAATCAGCCCCAGCATTTT. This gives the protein CSAKQPDSNQPQHF.

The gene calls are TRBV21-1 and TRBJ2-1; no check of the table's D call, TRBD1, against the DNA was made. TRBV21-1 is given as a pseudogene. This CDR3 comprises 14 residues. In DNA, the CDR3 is TGTGCCAGCAGCAAAGCGGGGACAGTCAATGAGCAGTTCTTC. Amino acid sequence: CASSKAGTVNEQFF.

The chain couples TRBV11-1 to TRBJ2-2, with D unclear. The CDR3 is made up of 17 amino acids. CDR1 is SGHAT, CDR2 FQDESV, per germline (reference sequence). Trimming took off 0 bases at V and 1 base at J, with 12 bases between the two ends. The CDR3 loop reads CASSLAVNSQNTGELFF. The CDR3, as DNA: TGTGCCAGCAGCTTAGCGGTTAATAGCCAGAACACCGGGGAGCTGTTTTTT.

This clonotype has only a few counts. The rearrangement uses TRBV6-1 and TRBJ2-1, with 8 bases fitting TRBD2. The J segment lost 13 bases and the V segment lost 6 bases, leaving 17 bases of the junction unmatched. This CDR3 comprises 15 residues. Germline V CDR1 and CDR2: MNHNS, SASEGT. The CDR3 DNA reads TGTGCCAGCAGCGCCGGGGGGGCCCCCCATTTATCCCAGTTCTTC. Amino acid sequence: CASSAGGAPHLSQFF.

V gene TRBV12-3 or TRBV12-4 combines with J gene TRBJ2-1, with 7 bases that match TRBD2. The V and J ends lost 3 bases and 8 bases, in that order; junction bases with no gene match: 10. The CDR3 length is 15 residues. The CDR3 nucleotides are TGTGCCAGCAGTTTTGATCCGGGGGGTAGCTATGAGCAGTTCTTC. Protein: CASSFDPGGSYEQFF.